Below, 28 T cell receptor beta chains from the same sample are listed, as sequenced in a study of T cells in Graves' hyperthyroidism and ophthalmopathy. RNA transcripts gave rise to amplified TCR beta CDR3 regions. The study used the HTBI primer set for a first-round RT-PCR of the TCR CDR3. MiXCR, run by TCRdb on the multiplex PCR reads, gives a single entry per CDR3 protein. The data hold approximately 400,000 distinct CDR3 sequences, with about 18% observed a single time. Sequenced sample: blood. Receptor source: a young man with Graves' ophthalmopathy.

As concerns this clonotype: The junction and the germline gene differ at one end; a read error may be behind it. J is TRBJ2-7 and V is TRBV2; D is unclear. Germline lookup yields CDR1 SNHLY and CDR2 FYNNEI. The CDR3 is made up of 11 amino acids. This chain's CDR3 is CASSFLYKQYF. CDR3 in DNA: TGTGCCAGCAGTTTCCTCTACAAGCAGTACTTC. The whole variable domain, filled in from reference TRBV2 and TRBJ2-7, reads EPEVTQTPSHQVTQMGQEVILRCVPISNHLYFYWYRQILGQKVEFLVSFYNNEISEKSEIFDDQFSVERPDGSNFTLKIRSTKLEDSAMYFCASSFLYKQYFGPGTRLTVT.

In this sample, this clonotype turned up many times. The V call is TRBV3-1, the J call TRBJ2-2, with D maybe TRBD1 (6 bases). This CDR3 has 14 amino acids. Germline V gene data show CDR1 as LGHDT and CDR2 as YNNKEL (reference sequence). Trimming took off 5 bases at V and 5 bases at J, with 12 bases between the two ends. This CDR3 reads CASSVGQSTGELFF. In nucleotides, the CDR3 is TGTGCCAGCAGCGTAGGACAGTCAACCGGGGAGCTGTTTTTT.

The chain couples TRBV11-2 to TRBJ1-2, with 7 bases identical to TRBD1. The germline V gene has CDR1 SGHAT and CDR2 FQNNGV. This CDR3 contains 14 residues. With 3 bases clipped from V and 5 bases from J, the junction kept 6 bases outside the gene matches. Here the CDR3 reads CASSLPSTGYGYTF. The CDR3, as DNA: TGTGCCAGCAGCTTGCCCTCGACAGGGTATGGCTACACCTTC.

V usage is TRBV4-2 and J usage is TRBJ2-1; TRBD2 matches at 8 bases. The CDR3 totals 17 residues. CDR1 LGHNA and CDR2 YNFKEQ come from the germline V gene. V dropped 3 bases and J dropped 2; count of bases not matched to a gene: 9. The CDR3 DNA reads TGTGCCAGCAGCCAGGATAGACGCGGGGGGACCTACAATGAGCAGTTCTTC. It translates to CASSQDRRGGTYNEQFF.

This clonotype was observed many times. J is TRBJ2-1 and V is TRBV20-1; 7 nucleotides align to TRBD2. V trimming: 1 base; J trimming: 9 bases; junction bases outside the gene matches: 15. The CDR3 is made up of 16 amino acids. Germline V gene data show CDR1 as DFQATT and CDR2 as SNEGSKA (reference sequence). The CDR3 loop is CSARAFLAWDYGEQFF. The CDR3 coding sequence is TGCAGTGCTAGAGCGTTCCTAGCGTGGGACTACGGTGAGCAGTTCTTC.

This clonotype appeared many times. This sequence joins TRBV5-5 and TRBJ1-1, with a possible D match to TRBD1 (6 bases). The length of the CDR3 is 16 residues. Germline assignment: CDR1 SGHKS and CDR2 YYEKEE (reference sequence). With 4 bases removed from V and 5 bases from J, the gap between germline ends came to 21 bases. CDR3 in DNA: TGTGCCAGCAGCATCCCAGGGACACCCCGGGGGACTGAAGCTTTCTTT. It encodes CASSIPGTPRGTEAFF.

The chain links TRBV6-1 to TRBJ2-7; the D gene is possibly TRBD1 (6 bases). Trimming removed 4 bases at V and 3 bases at J, with 16 bases between. Per germline, CDR1 MNHNS and CDR2 SASEGT. The CDR3 has 15 amino acids. Written as DNA, the CDR3 is TGTGCCAGCAGTGCGGTACAGGGATTAGACTACGAGCAGTACTTC. It encodes CASSAVQGLDYEQYF.

The CDR3, as DNA: TGTGCCAGCAGCTTAATGGGTGGGGGGGGGGATTACGAGCAGTACTTC. Translating gives CASSLMGGGGDYEQYF. V and J are TRBV7-2 and TRBJ2-7; the match to TRBD2 covers 7 bases. Trimming removed 2 bases from V and 4 bases from J; junction bases left unmatched: 11. The CDR3 contains 16 residues. Germline V gene sequence: CDR1 SGHTA, CDR2 FQGNSA. Using reference TRBV7-2 and TRBJ2-7 for the parts outside the CDR3, the full variable domain is GAGVSQSPSNKVTEKGKDVELRCDPISGHTALYWYRQSLGQGLEFLIYFQGNSAPDKSGLPSDRFSAERTGGSVSTLTIQRTQQEDSAVYLCASSLMGGGGDYEQYFGPGTRLTVT.

Ten or more counts support this clonotype. The chain has TRBV2 and TRBJ1-6, with D maybe TRBD1 (5 bases). V was cut by 7 bases and J by 7 bases, with 11 bases left in between. CDR3 length: 13 amino acids. The V gene's germline CDR1 is SNHLY and CDR2 FYNNEI. The CDR3 region has the DNA TGTGCCAGCACGGGGGGGTTCAATTCACCCCTCCACTTT. It is translated as CASTGGFNSPLHF. The whole variable domain, filled in from reference TRBV2 and TRBJ1-6, reads EPEVTQTPSHQVTQMGQEVILRCVPISNHLYFYWYRQILGQKVEFLVSFYNNEISEKSEIFDDQFSVERPDGSNFTLKIRSTKLEDSAMYFCASTGGFNSPLHFGNGTRLTVT.

This clonotype was counted only a few times. The chain links TRBV28 to TRBJ1-6; a weak D match, TRBD1 (6 bases). Trimming cost V 5 bases and J 6 bases, with 14 bases left between them. CDR1 and CDR2 (germline): MDHEN, SYDVKM. This CDR3 spans 15 amino acids. The CDR3 is CASSDPDRPNSPLHF. The CDR3 coding sequence is TGTGCCAGCAGTGACCCGGACAGACCTAATTCACCCCTCCACTTT.

The V call is TRBV28, the J call TRBJ2-6; unclear D gene. The CDR3 has 15 residues. Germline V gene lookup returns CDR1 MDHEN and CDR2 SYDVKM. Trimming cost V 3 bases and J 4 bases, with 10 bases left between them. The CDR3, as DNA: TGTGCCAGCAGTTTCGTAATAACAGGGGCCAACGTCCTGACTTTC. This encodes CASSFVITGANVLTF.

The chain joins TRBV4-2 to TRBJ1-2, with D unclear. The germline gives CDR1 LGHNA, CDR2 YNFKEQ. The CDR3 totals 16 residues. Trimming left V 0 bases short and J 7 bases short, with 18 bases between. Here the CDR3 reads CASSQDRAGSERGYTF. The CDR3 DNA sequence: TGTGCCAGCAGCCAAGATCGGGCCGGAAGCGAGCGTGGCTACACCTTC.

The chain carries TRBV6-1 and TRBJ1-2, with TRBD1 matching 9 bases. Trimming removed 7 bases from V and 1 base from J; junction bases left unmatched: 10. CDR3 length: 16 amino acids. The germline gives CDR1 MNHNS, CDR2 SASEGT. The CDR3 nucleotides are TGTGCCAGCATCCAATGGGACAGGGAAATTAACTATGGCTACACCTTC. Protein sequence: CASIQWDREINYGYTF.

At least ten counts were recorded for this clonotype. This chain joins TRBV28 and TRBJ2-7; TRBD1 might be the D (5 bases). The V gene lost 6 bases and the J gene lost 7 bases, with 19 bases spanning the gap. The germline CDR1 and CDR2 sequences are MDHEN and SYDVKM. The CDR3 loop spans 14 amino acids. The CDR3 region is CASSQGRVAVEQYF. Here the CDR3 DNA reads TGTGCCAGCAGCCAAGGCAGGGTGGCGGTTGAGCAGTACTTC.

This sequence joins TRBV5-1 and TRBJ2-7; D call uncertain. V gave up 0 bases and J gave up 7 bases, with 14 bases separating them. CDR1 SGHRS and CDR2 YFSETQ come from the germline V gene. The CDR3 consists of 14 residues. The CDR3 DNA reads TGCGCCAGCAGCTTGGATACAGCAGAAAGGGAGCAGTACTTC. Protein: CASSLDTAEREQYF.

The chain joins TRBV4-1 to TRBJ2-5; D possibly matches TRBD1 or TRBD2 (6 bases each). V lost 5 bases and J lost 3, with 10 bases in between. This CDR3 has 13 residues. Germline lookup yields CDR1 MGHRA and CDR2 YSYEKL. The DNA of the CDR3 is TGCGCCAGCAGCAACAGGGAGGAAGAGACCCAGTACTTC. This codes for CASSNREEETQYF.

This clonotype came up many times. The chain joins TRBV10-3 to TRBJ2-7; tentative D call: TRBD1 (6 bases). Trimming left V 0 bases short and J 0 bases short, with 9 bases between. This CDR3 contains 15 residues. Germline assignment: CDR1 ENHRY and CDR2 SYGVKD. CDR3 coding DNA: TGTGCCATCAGTGAGTCGGGGGACACCTCCTACGAGCAGTACTTC. Translated: CAISESGDTSYEQYF.

Only a few counts were recorded for this clonotype. A read error may be the cause here, since a much bigger clone is one base away. V is TRBV5-1 and J is TRBJ2-7; 7 bases agree with TRBD1. This CDR3 is 14 amino acids long. Per the germline V gene, CDR1 is SGHRS and CDR2 is YFSETQ. The V and J ends lost 6 bases and 0 bases, in that order; junction bases with no gene match: 6. The CDR3 is CASKGAGVSYEQYF. DNA for the CDR3: TGCGCCAGCAAGGGGGCAGGGGTCTCCTACGAGCAGTACTTC.

The sample holds many counts of this clonotype. CDR3: CASSYRTGGEAAETQYF. The CDR3 nucleotides are TGTGCCAGCAGCTATCGGACAGGGGGCGAGGCCGCGGAGACCCAGTACTTC. The chain links TRBV13 to TRBJ2-5; TRBD1 matches at 11 bases. The CDR3 is made up of 17 amino acids. V gave up 4 bases and J gave up 5 bases; unmatched junction bases: 12. The germline CDR1 and CDR2 sequences are PRHDT and FYEKMQ (reference sequence).

The sample holds many counts of this clonotype. The chain carries TRBV5-8 and TRBJ2-5, with D possibly matching TRBD2 (5 bases). This CDR3 is 15 amino acids long. The V gene lost 6 bases and the J gene lost 1 base, with 16 bases spanning the gap. Germline V gene sequence: CDR1 SGHTS, CDR2 YDEGEE. CDR3 in amino acids: CASTDQSAAQETQYF. CDR3 nucleotides: TGTGCCAGCACCGATCAATCAGCGGCCCAAGAGACCCAGTACTTC.

This clonotype was seen repeatedly, ten times or more. This chain uses TRBV27 with TRBJ2-7; maybe TRBD1 (5 bases). Germline V gene lookup returns CDR1 MNHEY and CDR2 SMNVEV (reference sequence). The CDR3 loop spans 16 amino acids. V was cut by 2 bases and J by 2 bases, with 16 bases left in between. The CDR3 loop reads CASSLNTGLGPYEQYF. The CDR3 DNA reads TGTGCCAGCAGTTTAAATACAGGTCTGGGCCCCTACGAGCAGTACTTC.

The chain carries TRBV20-1 and TRBJ2-2; TRBD2 agrees at 8 bases. The V gene's germline CDR1 is DFQATT and CDR2 SNEGSKA (reference sequence). With 6 bases clipped from V and 5 bases from J, the junction kept 11 bases outside the gene matches. This CDR3 region has 15 residues. The CDR3: CSANRGGAGTGELFF. The CDR3 nucleotides read TGCAGTGCCAACCGGGGGGGGGCGGGTACCGGGGAGCTGTTTTTT.

As to this clonotype: This may come from a read error, since a much larger clone is one base off. V usage is TRBV7-9 and J usage is TRBJ1-2; no reliable D call. Trimming removed 4 bases at V and 8 bases at J, with 11 bases between. CDR3 length: 12 amino acids. Germline V CDR1 and CDR2: SEHNR, FQNEAQ (reference sequence). In nucleotides, the CDR3 is TGTGCCAGCAGCTCAGTGCTCGAGGGCTACACCTTC. This codes for CASSSVLEGYTF.

In its sample, this clonotype was seen many times. The rearrangement uses TRBV12-3 or TRBV12-4 and TRBJ1-1, with a possible D match to TRBD1 (6 bases). Trimming removed 10 bases at V and 3 bases at J, with 15 bases between. CDR3 length: 13 amino acids. The CDR3 here is CAISTQGYTEAFF. DNA for the CDR3: TGTGCCATTAGCACGCAGGGGTACACTGAAGCTTTCTTT.

The rearrangement joins TRBV2 to TRBJ1-5; TRBD1 agrees at 11 bases. After removal of 6 bases from V and 5 bases from J, the junction contained 3 bases not matched to a gene. Germline V lookup: CDR1 SNHLY, CDR2 FYNNEI. The length of the CDR3 is 14 residues. As DNA, the CDR3 is TGTGCCAGCAGCAAGGGACAGGGGGATCAGCCCCAGCATTTT. It specifies CASSKGQGDQPQHF.

This clonotype occurred a few times. This chain connects TRBV19 to TRBJ1-1; TRBD1 matches 7 bases. The CDR3 length is 14 residues. The ends lost 3 bases at V and 5 bases at J; junction bases unmatched: 6. Looked up from germline, CDR1 is LNHDA and CDR2 is SQIVND (reference sequence). The CDR3 reads CASSITGVGTEAFF. Written as DNA, the CDR3 is TGTGCCAGTAGTATTACAGGGGTGGGGACTGAAGCTTTCTTT.

This clonotype has just a few counts. CDR3 sequence: CSAAGQGQTGELFF. Written as DNA, the CDR3 is TGCAGTGCCGCGGGACAGGGTCAAACCGGGGAGCTGTTTTTT. V and J are TRBV20-1 and TRBJ2-2; TRBD1 agrees at 9 bases. CDR1 is DFQATT, CDR2 SNEGSKA, per germline (reference sequence). There are 14 residues in the CDR3. V was pared by 6 bases and J by 5 bases, with 7 bases of the junction left unmatched.

This chain's CDR3 is CASSYTSDRAGSPLHF. In DNA form, the CDR3 reads TGTGCCAGCAGTTACACCTCTGACAGGGCCGGTTCACCCCTCCACTTT. The rearrangement links TRBV6-6 to TRBJ1-6; the match to TRBD1 covers 7 bases. The ends lost 2 bases at V and 9 bases at J; junction bases unmatched: 10. The CDR3 loop spans 16 amino acids. The V gene's germline CDR1 is MNHNY and CDR2 SVGAGI (reference sequence).